This is a list of T cell receptor beta chains from one sample in a study of cytomegalovirus exposure and HLA in healthy donors. Data came from immunoSEQ multiplex PCR; TCRdb stores just in-frame clones and leaves some out. The table has about 120,000 clones, 80% to 85% seen once. Sequencing was carried out using PBMCs. These receptors were taken from a man younger than 45 in good health and CMV-seronegative. The CDR3 runs from the conserved cysteine through the conserved F or W. The D gene is left open where the match is weak. A clone size is listed for some rows: how often the clone was seen (once, few, many), or a class if it is expanded.

v_gene: TRBV5-1
abundance: -
j_gene: TRBJ1-6
d_gene: -
CDR3aa: CASSLTGPRVSPLHF
CDR3nt: TGCGCCAGCAGCTTGACAGGACCGCGAGTTTCACCCCTCCACTTT

v_gene: TRBV9
abundance: -
j_gene: TRBJ2-3
d_gene: TRBD2
CDR3aa: CASSNRLAGGRGDTQYF
CDR3nt: TGTGCCAGCAGCAACCGACTAGCGGGGGGGCGTGGAGATACGCAGTATTTT

v_gene: TRBV6-5
abundance: -
j_gene: TRBJ2-5
d_gene: -
CDR3aa: CASRQFPGTGTQYF
CDR3nt: TGTGCCAGCCGTCAATTCCCAGGGACTGGGACCCAGTACTTC

v_gene: TRBV28
abundance: -
j_gene: TRBJ1-1
d_gene: -
CDR3aa: CASSPPGVSAFF
CDR3nt: TGTGCCAGCAGTCCCCCAGGGGTCTCCGCTTTCTTT

v_gene: TRBV7-9
abundance: once
j_gene: TRBJ2-1
d_gene: -
CDR3aa: CASSLGGEQFF
CDR3nt: TGTGCCAGCAGCTTAGGCGGTGAGCAGTTCTTC

v_gene: TRBV9
abundance: -
j_gene: TRBJ2-7
d_gene: -
CDR3aa: CASSPEGVSYEQYF
CDR3nt: TGTGCCAGCAGCCCCGAGGGGGTCTCCTACGAGCAGTACTTC

v_gene: TRBV11-2
abundance: -
j_gene: TRBJ2-1
d_gene: TRBD2
CDR3aa: CASSLVGGYYNEQFF
CDR3nt: TGTGCCAGCAGCTTAGTCGGGGGGTATTACAATGAGCAGTTCTTC

v_gene: TRBV28
abundance: few
j_gene: TRBJ1-4
d_gene: -
CDR3aa: CASSGSGKLFF
CDR3nt: TGTGCCAGCAGCGGGTCGGGAAAACTGTTTTTT

v_gene: TRBV18
abundance: -
j_gene: TRBJ2-7
d_gene: -
CDR3aa: CASSRENYEQYF
CDR3nt: TGTGCCAGCTCACGAGAAAACTACGAGCAGTACTTC

v_gene: TRBV5-1
abundance: few
j_gene: TRBJ2-2
d_gene: TRBD1
CDR3aa: CASSLPTGEMAGELFF
CDR3nt: TGCGCCAGCAGCTTACCTACAGGGGAGATGGCCGGGGAGCTGTTTTTT

v_gene: TRBV10-2
abundance: few
j_gene: TRBJ1-4
d_gene: TRBD1
CDR3aa: CATGQGAVNEKLFF
CDR3nt: TGCGCCACCGGACAGGGGGCGGTTAATGAAAAACTGTTTTTT

v_gene: TRBV9
abundance: -
j_gene: TRBJ2-3
d_gene: -
CDR3aa: CASSSEGRGTDTQYF
CDR3nt: TGTGCCAGCAGCTCAGAGGGTAGGGGGACAGATACGCAGTATTTT

v_gene: TRBV6-5
abundance: -
j_gene: TRBJ1-2
d_gene: -
CDR3aa: CASSYSRGGRLYGYTF
CDR3nt: TGTGCCAGCAGTTACTCACGGGGGGGCAGGCTTTATGGCTACACCTTC

v_gene: TRBV2
abundance: -
j_gene: TRBJ2-7
d_gene: TRBD2
CDR3aa: CASRREAGGPSSYEQYF
CDR3nt: TGTGCCAGCAGAAGGGAGGCGGGGGGCCCGAGCTCCTACGAGCAGTACTTC

v_gene: TRBV10-2
abundance: few
j_gene: TRBJ2-1
d_gene: TRBD2
CDR3aa: CASSESGRGAYNEQFF
CDR3nt: TGCGCCAGCAGTGAGTCCGGGCGGGGGGCCTACAATGAGCAGTTCTTC

v_gene: TRBV13
abundance: -
j_gene: TRBJ2-7
d_gene: -
CDR3aa: CASSSGGGLPSYEQYF
CDR3nt: TGTGCCAGCAGCTCGGGAGGGGGCCTCCCCTCCTACGAGCAGTACTTC

v_gene: TRBV5-1
abundance: -
j_gene: TRBJ2-1
d_gene: -
CDR3aa: CASSSQGPSYNEQFF
CDR3nt: TGCGCCAGCAGCTCGCAGGGCCCTTCCTACAATGAGCAGTTCTTC

v_gene: TRBV2
abundance: -
j_gene: TRBJ1-4
d_gene: -
CDR3aa: CASSEDRTTNEKLFF
CDR3nt: TGTGCCAGCAGTGAAGACAGGACAACTAATGAAAAACTGTTTTTT

v_gene: TRBV7-7
abundance: -
j_gene: TRBJ2-5
d_gene: -
CDR3aa: CASSLGVSAEQYF
CDR3nt: TGTGCCAGCAGCTTAGGGGTGAGCGCTGAGCAGTACTTC

v_gene: TRBV15
abundance: -
j_gene: TRBJ2-3
d_gene: TRBD2
CDR3aa: CATKTSGDTQYF
CDR3nt: TGTGCCACGAAGACTAGCGGGGATACGCAGTATTTT

v_gene: TRBV4-3
abundance: -
j_gene: TRBJ2-7
d_gene: -
CDR3aa: CASSQDRGTAAYEQYF
CDR3nt: TGCGCCAGCAGCCAAGATCGGGGGACAGCGGCCTACGAGCAGTACTTC

v_gene: TRBV10-1
abundance: -
j_gene: TRBJ2-5
d_gene: -
CDR3aa: CASSESLGPGETQYF
CDR3nt: TGCGCCAGCAGTGAGTCGTTGGGGCCCGGGGAGACCCAGTACTTC

v_gene: TRBV30
abundance: -
j_gene: TRBJ2-7
d_gene: -
CDR3aa: CAWSVQGADEQYF
CDR3nt: TGTGCCTGGAGTGTACAGGGAGCGGACGAGCAGTACTTC

v_gene: TRBV25-1
abundance: -
j_gene: TRBJ2-7
d_gene: TRBD1
CDR3aa: CASSPRQGGSSYEQYF
CDR3nt: TGTGCCAGCAGCCCTCGACAGGGGGGTAGCTCCTACGAGCAGTACTTC

v_gene: TRBV13
abundance: -
j_gene: TRBJ2-3
d_gene: TRBD2
CDR3aa: CASSSFRTSGGQTDTQYF
CDR3nt: TGTGCCAGCAGCTCCTTCCGGACTAGCGGGGGGCAAACAGATACGCAGTATTTT

v_gene: TRBV6-1
abundance: -
j_gene: TRBJ1-1
d_gene: -
CDR3aa: CASSEIGQNTEAFF
CDR3nt: TGTGCCAGCAGTGAAATAGGACAGAACACTGAAGCTTTCTTT

v_gene: TRBV7-8
abundance: -
j_gene: TRBJ2-2
d_gene: -
CDR3aa: CASSLTGEENTGELFF
CDR3nt: TGTGCCAGCAGCCTAACAGGGGAGGAGAACACCGGGGAGCTGTTTTTT

v_gene: TRBV27
abundance: -
j_gene: TRBJ1-2
d_gene: TRBD1
CDR3aa: CASSLGPDRLFYGYTF
CDR3nt: TGTGCCAGCAGTTTGGGTCCGGACAGGCTATTCTATGGCTACACCTTC

v_gene: TRBV28
abundance: once
j_gene: TRBJ1-3
d_gene: -
CDR3aa: CASSFGLSGNTIYF
CDR3nt: TGTGCCAGCAGTTTCGGACTTTCTGGAAACACCATATATTTT

v_gene: TRBV7-9
abundance: -
j_gene: TRBJ2-3
d_gene: -
CDR3aa: CASSLSGGGPTDTQYF
CDR3nt: TGTGCCAGCAGCTTAAGCGGAGGGGGCCCCACAGATACGCAGTATTTT

v_gene: TRBV6-1
abundance: -
j_gene: TRBJ2-7
d_gene: -
CDR3aa: CASSELLLPYEQYF
CDR3nt: TGTGCCAGCAGTGAACTTCTACTACCCTACGAGCAGTACTTC

v_gene: TRBV28
abundance: -
j_gene: TRBJ1-1
d_gene: -
CDR3aa: CASSFAGIDTEAFF
CDR3nt: TGTGCCAGCAGTTTTGCGGGTATCGACACTGAAGCTTTCTTT

v_gene: TRBV6-5
abundance: -
j_gene: TRBJ2-5
d_gene: TRBD1
CDR3aa: CASSSDRGEETQYF
CDR3nt: TGTGCCAGCAGTTCTGACAGGGGTGAAGAGACCCAGTACTTC

v_gene: TRBV2
abundance: -
j_gene: TRBJ2-4
d_gene: TRBD1
CDR3aa: CASKDRGSSQYF
CDR3nt: TGTGCCAGCAAGGACAGGGGAAGCAGTCAGTACTTC

v_gene: TRBV7-8
abundance: -
j_gene: TRBJ1-2
d_gene: TRBD1
CDR3aa: CASSLDQGAYGYTF
CDR3nt: TGTGCCAGCAGCCTAGACCAGGGGGCCTATGGCTACACCTTC

v_gene: TRBV29-1
abundance: -
j_gene: TRBJ1-1
d_gene: TRBD1
CDR3aa: CSVVRTGETEAFF
CDR3nt: TGCAGCGTTGTAAGGACAGGGGAGACTGAAGCTTTCTTT

v_gene: TRBV7-2
abundance: -
j_gene: TRBJ1-4
d_gene: -
CDR3aa: CASSLVGGGGVWEKLFF
CDR3nt: TGTGCCAGCAGCTTAGTAGGGGGTGGGGGGGTCTGGGAAAAACTGTTTTTT

v_gene: TRBV13
abundance: -
j_gene: TRBJ1-2
d_gene: TRBD1
CDR3aa: CASSPPGQGNYGYTF
CDR3nt: TGTGCCAGCAGCCCCCCGGGACAGGGAAACTATGGCTACACCTTC

v_gene: TRBV6-1
abundance: -
j_gene: TRBJ1-5
d_gene: -
CDR3aa: CASSNLGPRDF
CDR3nt: TGTGCCAGCAGTAATCTTGGTCCCAGGGATTTT

v_gene: TRBV28
abundance: -
j_gene: TRBJ1-4
d_gene: -
CDR3aa: CASSSSPGTALEKLFF
CDR3nt: TGTGCCAGCAGTTCGTCGCCCGGAACAGCTTTAGAAAAACTGTTTTTT

v_gene: TRBV6-1
abundance: -
j_gene: TRBJ2-7
d_gene: TRBD2
CDR3aa: CASTVSGGGFYEQYF
CDR3nt: TGTGCCAGCACCGTAAGCGGGGGGGGATTCTACGAGCAGTACTTC

v_gene: TRBV2
abundance: -
j_gene: TRBJ1-5
d_gene: -
CDR3aa: CASSVLRGGEPQHF
CDR3nt: TGTGCCAGCAGTGTATTGCGCGGAGGTGAGCCCCAGCATTTT

v_gene: TRBV6-1
abundance: few
j_gene: TRBJ2-3
d_gene: TRBD2
CDR3aa: CASSEQRGSTDTQYF
CDR3nt: TGTGCCAGCAGTGAACAGCGGGGGAGCACAGATACGCAGTATTTT

v_gene: TRBV5-1
abundance: -
j_gene: TRBJ2-2
d_gene: TRBD1
CDR3aa: CASRKSPREGAQDGELFF
CDR3nt: TGCGCCAGCAGGAAAAGCCCCCGAGAGGGGGCGCAGGACGGGGAGCTGTTTTTT

v_gene: TRBV7-6
abundance: -
j_gene: TRBJ2-3
d_gene: TRBD2
CDR3aa: CASSLKAAGGPTDTQYF
CDR3nt: TGTGCCAGCAGCTTAAAGGCAGCGGGGGGGCCGACAGATACGCAGTATTTT

v_gene: TRBV5-8
abundance: -
j_gene: TRBJ2-7
d_gene: TRBD1
CDR3aa: CASSLGGTGAISYEQYF
CDR3nt: TGTGCCAGCAGCTTGGGGGGGACAGGGGCAATTTCCTACGAGCAGTACTTC

v_gene: TRBV29-1
abundance: -
j_gene: TRBJ2-7
d_gene: TRBD1
CDR3aa: CSVRGTGVLYEQYF
CDR3nt: TGCAGCGTCCGCGGGACAGGGGTCCTCTACGAGCAGTACTTC

v_gene: TRBV5-1
abundance: -
j_gene: TRBJ2-2
d_gene: -
CDR3aa: CASSLGQGPGELFF
CDR3nt: TGCGCCAGCAGCTTGGGTCAGGGGCCCGGGGAGCTGTTTTTT

v_gene: TRBV6-5
abundance: -
j_gene: TRBJ2-3
d_gene: TRBD2
CDR3aa: CASSYRASGNTDTQYF
CDR3nt: TGTGCCAGCAGTTACCGGGCTAGCGGAAACACAGATACGCAGTATTTT

v_gene: TRBV9
abundance: few
j_gene: TRBJ1-6
d_gene: -
CDR3aa: CASSPGLYNSPLHF
CDR3nt: TGTGCCAGCAGCCCTGGACTCTATAATTCACCCCTCCACTTT